Here is one T cell receptor beta chain with its context. The germline V and J ends were trimmed by 8 bases and 7 bases, with 14 bases remaining between them. The length of the CDR3 is 12 residues. Germline V gene data show CDR1 as MNHEY and CDR2 as SVGAGI. This entry comes from a study of control samples from healthy donors and cancer patients. Profiling relied on immunoSEQ multiplex PCR, and the TCRdb table lists in-frame clones only, not all of them. The table records fewer than 100,000 clones, around nine tenths of them present only once. The sample was blood. The receptor comes from a woman aged 45-65 years in good health. The chain uses TRBV6-5 and TRBJ1-1; D perhaps matches TRBD1 (5 bases). The CDR3 spells CASFEWGGEAFF. In DNA form, the CDR3 reads TGTGCCAGCTTTGAATGGGGGGGTGAAGCTTTCTTT.